This TCR beta chain was observed in a study of T cell repertoires in cytomegalovirus infection. On the study more broadly: Through public TCR beta signatures, both CMV infection and matching HLA type were indicated.

A single record per CDR3 protein comes from TCRdb applying MiXCR to the reads. Of hundreds of thousands of distinct CDR3 sequences in the sample, around 32% were seen once. Regarding the study as a whole: In two of eight donors, the top clonotype was HLA-C-restricted CMV-specific. Frequencies of public TCR beta families were cumulated, and this identified carriers of CMV plus the relevant HLA.

The table lists this clonotype with many counts. Its antigen remains unknown. Trimming shortened V by 0 bases and J by 6 bases, and 7 bases separated the two germline ends. The CDR3 length is 13 residues. CDR1 is MNHEY, CDR2 SVGEGT, per germline. This clonotype was obtained from a human donor in good health (CMV status not recorded). Some clones in this sample may be carry-over from other donors' samples. The input for sequencing was cultured PBMCs, taken from culture after CMV antigen stimulation. V is TRBV6-2 or TRBV6-3 and J is TRBJ2-3; D uncertain. This CDR3 reads CASSYSTVDTQYF. Here the CDR3 DNA reads TGTGCCAGCAGTTACTCAACAGTCGATACGCAGTATTTT.